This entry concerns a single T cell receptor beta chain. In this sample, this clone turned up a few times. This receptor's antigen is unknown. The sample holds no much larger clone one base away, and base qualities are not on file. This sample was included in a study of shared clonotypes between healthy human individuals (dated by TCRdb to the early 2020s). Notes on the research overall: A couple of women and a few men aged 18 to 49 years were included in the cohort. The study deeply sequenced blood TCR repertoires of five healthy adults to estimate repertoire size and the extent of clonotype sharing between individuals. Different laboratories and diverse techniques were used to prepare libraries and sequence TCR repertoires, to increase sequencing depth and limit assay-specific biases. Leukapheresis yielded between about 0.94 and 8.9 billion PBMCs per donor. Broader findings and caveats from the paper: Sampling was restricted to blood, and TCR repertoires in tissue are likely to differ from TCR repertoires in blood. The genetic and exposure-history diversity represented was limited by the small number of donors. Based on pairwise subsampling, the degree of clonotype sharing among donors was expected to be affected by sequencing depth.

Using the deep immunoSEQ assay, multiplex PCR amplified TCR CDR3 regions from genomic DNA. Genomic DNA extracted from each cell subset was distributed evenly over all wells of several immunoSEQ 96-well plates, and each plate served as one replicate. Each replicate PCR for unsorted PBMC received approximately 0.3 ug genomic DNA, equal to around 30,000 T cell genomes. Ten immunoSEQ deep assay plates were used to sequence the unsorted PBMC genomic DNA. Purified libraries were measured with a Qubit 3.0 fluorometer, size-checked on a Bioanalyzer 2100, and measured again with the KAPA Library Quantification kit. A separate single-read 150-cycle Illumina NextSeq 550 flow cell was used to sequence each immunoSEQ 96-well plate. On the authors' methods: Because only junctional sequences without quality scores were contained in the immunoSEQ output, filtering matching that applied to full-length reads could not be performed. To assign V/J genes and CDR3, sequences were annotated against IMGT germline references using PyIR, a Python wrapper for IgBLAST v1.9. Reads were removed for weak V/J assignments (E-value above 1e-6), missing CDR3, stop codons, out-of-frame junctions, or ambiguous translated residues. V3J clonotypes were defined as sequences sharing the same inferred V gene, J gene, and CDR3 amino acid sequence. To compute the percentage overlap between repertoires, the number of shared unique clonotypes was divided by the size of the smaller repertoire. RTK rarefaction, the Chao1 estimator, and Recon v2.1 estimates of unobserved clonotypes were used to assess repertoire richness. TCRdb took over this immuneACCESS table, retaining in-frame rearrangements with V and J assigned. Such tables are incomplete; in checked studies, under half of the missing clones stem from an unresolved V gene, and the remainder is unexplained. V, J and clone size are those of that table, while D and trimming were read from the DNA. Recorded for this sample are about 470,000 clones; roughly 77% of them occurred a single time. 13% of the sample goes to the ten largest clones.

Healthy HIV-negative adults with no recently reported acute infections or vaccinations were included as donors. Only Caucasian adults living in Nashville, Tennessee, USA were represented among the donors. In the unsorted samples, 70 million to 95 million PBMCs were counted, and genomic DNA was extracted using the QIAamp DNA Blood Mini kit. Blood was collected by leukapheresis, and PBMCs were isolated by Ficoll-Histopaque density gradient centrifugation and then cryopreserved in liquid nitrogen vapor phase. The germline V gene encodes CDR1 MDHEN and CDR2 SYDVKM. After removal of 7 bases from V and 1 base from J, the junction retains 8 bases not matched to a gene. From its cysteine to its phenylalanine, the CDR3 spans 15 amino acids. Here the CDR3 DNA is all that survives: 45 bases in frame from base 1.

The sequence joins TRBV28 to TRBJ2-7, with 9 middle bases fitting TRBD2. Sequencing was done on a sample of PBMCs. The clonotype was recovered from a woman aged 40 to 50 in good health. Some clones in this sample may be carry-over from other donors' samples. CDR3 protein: CASTEGLAPSYEQYF. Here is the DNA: TGTGCCAGCACCGAAGGACTAGCGCCGTCCTACGAGCAGTACTTC.